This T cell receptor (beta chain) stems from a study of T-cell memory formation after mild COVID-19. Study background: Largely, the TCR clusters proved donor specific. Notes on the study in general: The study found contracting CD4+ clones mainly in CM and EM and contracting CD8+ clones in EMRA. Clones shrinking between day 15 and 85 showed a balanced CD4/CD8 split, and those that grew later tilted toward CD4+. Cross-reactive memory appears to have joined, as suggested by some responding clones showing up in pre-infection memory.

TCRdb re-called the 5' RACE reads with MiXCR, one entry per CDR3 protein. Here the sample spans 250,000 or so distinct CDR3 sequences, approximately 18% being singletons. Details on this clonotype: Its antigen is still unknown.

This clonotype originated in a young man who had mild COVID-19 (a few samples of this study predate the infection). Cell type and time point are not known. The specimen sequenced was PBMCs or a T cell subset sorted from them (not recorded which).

CDR3 sequence reads: CASGGVSNQPQHF. The CDR3 DNA is TGTGCCAGCGGGGGCGTTAGCAATCAGCCCCAGCATTTT. The rearrangement links TRBV7-2 to TRBJ1-5, with TRBD1 as a possible D gene (6 bases). This CDR3 spans 13 amino acids. V gave up 8 bases and J gave up 0 bases, with 8 bases separating them. Germline V gene data show CDR1 as SGHTA and CDR2 as FQGNSA. Combining the CDR3 with reference TRBV7-2 and TRBJ1-5 gives the whole variable domain GAGVSQSPSNKVTEKGKDVELRCDPISGHTALYWYRQSLGQGLEFLIYFQGNSAPDKSGLPSDRFSAERTGGSVSTLTIQRTQQEDSAVYLCASGGVSNQPQHFGDGTRLSIL.